These 10 T cell receptor beta chains share one sample of origin, sequenced in a study of PD-1 blockade in mismatch repair-deficient tumors. Assay: immunoSEQ multiplex PCR; the TCRdb copy retains only in-frame clones and omits some. Here the sample spans about 110,000 clones, over 60% being singletons. Sample: peripheral blood, taken about 60 weeks after starting pembrolizumab. The receptors come from an adult with mismatch repair-deficient cancer.

This sequence joins TRBV29-1 and TRBJ2-5, with D maybe TRBD2 (7 bases). The CDR3 covers 15 residues. Trimming removed 6 bases from V and 5 bases from J, with 22 bases in between. Germline CDR1 is SQVTM and CDR2 is ANQGSEA. CDR3 in DNA: TGCAGCGTGGGGGCGCGGCAGGGGCGGGGGGAGACCCAGTACTTC. Amino acids: CSVGARQGRGETQYF.

The chain couples TRBV2 to TRBJ1-5, with 7 nucleotides matching TRBD1. The V segment lost 6 bases and the J segment 4 bases; nucleotides outside the gene matches: 9. Germline CDR1 reads SNHLY; CDR2 reads FYNNEI. The CDR3 sequence is 15 residues long. CDR3 sequence (DNA): TGTGCCAGCAGCGCTAGGACAGGACAAAATCAGCCCCAGCATTTT. Its translation is CASSARTGQNQPQHF. Supplemented by reference TRBV2 and TRBJ1-5, the full variable domain reads EPEVTQTPSHQVTQMGQEVILRCVPISNHLYFYWYRQILGQKVEFLVSFYNNEISEKSEIFDDQFSVERPDGSNFTLKIRSTKLEDSAMYFCASSARTGQNQPQHFGDGTRLSIL.

The rearrangement uses TRBV7-9 and TRBJ1-3, with D possibly matching TRBD1 (5 bases). V was cut by 4 bases and J by 5 bases, with 12 bases left in between. The CDR3 has 14 amino acids. Germline V gene lookup returns CDR1 SEHNR and CDR2 FQNEAQ (reference sequence). The CDR3 is CASSCRGERNTIYF. The CDR3 DNA is TGTGCCAGCAGCTGTCGGGGGGAGAGAAACACCATATATTTT.

The chain uses TRBV28 and TRBJ1-1; TRBD1 matches 8 bases. Germline CDR1 MDHEN, CDR2 SYDVKM. CDR3 size: 15 residues. The ends lost 2 bases at V and 0 bases at J; junction bases unmatched: 2. The chain's CDR3 is CASSLRDRLNTEAFF. DNA of the CDR3: TGTGCCAGCAGTTTACGGGACAGGTTGAACACTGAAGCTTTCTTT.

The gene calls are TRBV5-1 and TRBJ1-4; TRBD1 might be the D (5 bases). Trimming left V 3 bases short and J 0 bases short, with 18 bases between. Germline lookup yields CDR1 SGHRS and CDR2 YFSETQ. The CDR3 is 18 residues long. The CDR3 nucleotides are TGCGCCAGCAGCTGGAGGCCCGGGGGGTTAGCAACTAATGAAAAACTGTTTTTT. Its protein product is CASSWRPGGLATNEKLFF.

The chain has TRBV14 and TRBJ1-1; the match to TRBD1 covers 10 bases. The V gene end was trimmed by 5 bases and the J gene end by 3 bases; junction bases not matched to a gene: 9. The CDR3 runs 16 residues. Germline loops: CDR1 SGHDN, CDR2 FVKESK. CDR3 amino acids: CASSTFGTGVYTEAFF. CDR3 coding DNA: TGTGCCAGCAGCACCTTTGGGACAGGGGTATACACTGAAGCTTTCTTT.

The chain uses TRBV27 and TRBJ2-1; D might be TRBD2 (6 bases). V was cut by 4 bases and J by 0 bases, with 10 bases left in between. Germline values: CDR1 MNHEY, CDR2 SMNVEV (reference sequence). CDR3 length: 15 residues. DNA of the CDR3: TGTGCCAGCAGTTGGCGGGGCCGCTCCTACAATGAGCAGTTCTTC. It yields the protein CASSWRGRSYNEQFF.

The gene calls are TRBV5-4 and TRBJ2-7; D is undetermined. Trimming took 1 base from V and 2 from J, leaving 10 bases between them. The CDR3 has 14 residues. Germline V lookup: CDR1 SGHNT, CDR2 YYREEE (reference sequence). DNA for the CDR3: TGTGCCAGCAGCTTGAATGCCGGAGCCTACGAGCAGTACTTC. Residues: CASSLNAGAYEQYF.

The rearrangement links TRBV5-8 to TRBJ2-5; 10 bases agree with TRBD2. Germline V CDR1 and CDR2: SGHTS, YDEGEE. J lost 1 base, V lost 0 bases, and 3 bases had no gene match. The CDR3 is 16 amino acids. In DNA form, the CDR3 reads TGTGCCAGCAGCTTGGGACTAGCGGGCGGCCAAGAGACCCAGTACTTC. The encoded protein is CASSLGLAGGQETQYF.

The V call is TRBV6-1, the J call TRBJ1-1, with D hard to call. Germline V gene lookup returns CDR1 MNHNS and CDR2 SASEGT. V was pared by 7 bases and J by 1 base, with 10 bases between. This CDR3 contains 13 residues. The CDR3 sequence is CASKLPENTEAFF. In DNA form, the CDR3 reads TGTGCCAGCAAATTACCCGAGAACACTGAAGCTTTCTTT.